The entry below gives a single T cell receptor (beta chain) sequence along with its context. Its antigen is still unknown. No much larger clone exists at a distance of one base, and base qualities are not known. The treatment or condition label of this sample denotes: live attenuated yellow fever vaccine strain. PBMCs were isolated from peripheral blood using a standard Ficoll-Paque protocol. Dynabeads CD4 and CD8 positive selection kits were used to isolate CD4 and CD8 T-cell fractions. TriZol was used to extract RNA from bulk PBMCs, CD4 and CD8 fractions, and dextramer-positive and dextramer-negative fractions. This record belongs to a study of T cells after yellow fever vaccination (dated by TCRdb to the late 2010s). Notes on the research overall: Libraries from fractions with low cell numbers were prepared with the SMART-Seq v4 Ultra Low Input RNA kit. Two healthy male donors, one aged 18 to 30 and one aged 30 to 39 years, were included in the cohort. To follow T-cell clones before and after primary and booster YFV17D yellow fever vaccination, bulk TCR alpha and beta repertoires were sequenced over time. Bulk PBMC replicates and cell subsets were isolated from blood drawn at multiple timepoints before and after both primary and secondary immunization.

Sequencer: Illumina NovaSeq 6000. TCR cDNA was synthesized by 5'RACE template switching, through which a universal primer site and unique molecular identifiers were introduced. Priming of cDNA synthesis was performed from both the TCR alpha and TCR beta constant segments. Library amplification used two PCR steps, and the second PCR step added sample barcodes and sequencing adapters. Sequencing of the libraries was done on either Illumina HiSeq 2500 (2x100 bp) or NovaSeq (2x150 bp). In the paper's pipeline: Demultiplexing of reads and collapsing into UMI consensus sequences were performed with MIGEC, and V(D)J alignment was carried out with MiXCR. Using edgeR on replicate PBMC samples, clonotypes were called vaccine-responding if FDR was below 0.01 and the log2 fold change was above 5 up to day 15. Each bulk clonotype was labeled CD4 or CD8 based on which sequenced repertoire, CD4 or CD8, contained the clonotype at higher abundance. TCRdb reprocessed the public reads (quality trimming at Q25 with fastp, clone calling with MiXCR) and kept in-frame beta chains. Every entry covers one CDR3 protein and lists the most common genes and DNA from its rows. It is TCRdb's table, rather than the study itself, that gives the V and J calls and clone size. In all, the sample holds 95,000 to 150,000 distinct CDR3 sequences, and 13% to 15% of those were seen once. The ten largest account for roughly two fifths of the sample.

V loses 4 bases, J loses 4 bases, and the germline ends lie 7 bases apart. The CDR3 goes from the cysteine to the phenylalanine over 12 residues. The retained sequence is limited to the CDR3, 36 bases, with the frame set at the first base. CDR1 SNHLY and CDR2 FYNNEI were looked up in the germline V gene. Results and caveats for the whole study, not just this receptor: A small fraction of clonotypes appeared in both the CD4 and CD8 compartments, likely as a result of convergent recombination. Computational filtering was needed because FACS-sorted repertoires could contain abundant contaminating clonotypes from the bulk population. Only a couple of donors were included in the study, so the extent to which the findings can be generalized is limited. The secondary T-cell response was weaker than the primary response but faster, peaking on day 5 instead of day 15. After the booster, most clones that had expanded after primary vaccination were detected again (almost 97% of CD4 and about 88% of CD8), suggesting broad maintenance of memory.

The starting material was CD8+ T cells sorted from PBMCs, obtained 5 days after the yellow fever booster vaccination. The V and J segments used are TRBV2 and TRBJ1-1, with the D segment identity uncertain. The receptor's source is a man aged 18-30 years who received the YFV17D yellow fever vaccine. The sequence in DNA is TGTGCCAGCAGTGGGGTTAGCACTGAAGCTTTCTTT. Its protein reads: CASSGVSTEAFF.